This T cell receptor (beta chain) was retrieved from a study of T cell responses to AZD1222 COVID-19 vaccine (dated by TCRdb to 2020 to 2022). The study in broad terms: TCR sequencing covered more than 230 trial participants: about 210 given two doses of AZD1222 and around 26 given two doses of MenACWY control vaccine. Trial participants were enrolled by age into subgroups of 18-55, 56-69 and 70-plus years, and around 150, 28 and 57 TCR-sequenced participants, respectively, were included in these subgroups. Points the paper makes about the study in general: After two AZD1222 doses, spike-specific TCR breadth and depth were significantly higher than at day 0 and than in MenACWY recipients. The vaccine-associated CD4 TCRs covered the entire spike protein, and the dominant responses fell in regions 160-218 and 743-854. The 56-69-year group was small, and its depth increase did not reach significance, likely because of low power. Reportedly, close to half of the unique spike-specific TCRs recognized epitopes lying outside the regions that are mutated in the B.1.351 and B.1.1.7 variants. Participants were mostly white British, with more females than males. The authors suggested clonal diversity may have been underestimated. Only six AZD1222 recipients were SARS-CoV-2 seropositive at baseline, limiting conclusions about previously exposed vaccinees. Because no samples from the day 14 peak response were available, repertoires could be characterized only after the peak T cell response.

The time point label, as the study defines it: baseline before first vaccination. This specimen's treatment or condition label, interpreted: meningococcal conjugate vaccine given as trial control. Vaccinee samples were obtained from the UK trials COV001 and COV002, which included a single-blind randomized controlled phase 2/3 trial of AZD1222 (ChAdOx1 nCoV-19) in healthy adults. For TCRbeta chain sequencing, PBMC samples from trial participants were taken at day 0 and at day 28 after the second dose. Details on this clone: No antigen is known for it. Base-call qualities are not available, and no considerably larger clone is one nucleotide away.

V loses 0 bases of germline sequence and J loses 0 bases, and the interval between the two ends is 9 bases. The CDR3 holds 15 amino acids from the cysteine to the phenylalanine. Left in the record is the CDR3 DNA by itself, 45 bases read in frame from the first base. CDR1 and CDR2 are read off the germline V gene as SGDLS and YYNGEE. The CDR3 regions of human TCRbeta chains were analyzed by immunosequencing. In the original analysis: TCRs in the repertoires were compared against a reference library of SARS-CoV-2-specific TCRs that had been generated with the MIRA antigen-specificity platform. Breadth was defined as the fraction of unique TCRs that were SARS-CoV-2-associated. Depth was defined as the fraction of total T cells that were SARS-CoV-2-associated. Each spike-specific TCR was assigned to its reactive spike region and to a CD4 or CD8 class using the MIRA data. Log10-transformed breadth and depth values were compared by one-way ANOVA with Sidak's multiple comparisons tests. In TCRdb, the immuneACCESS table is reduced to in-frame sequences with V and J assigned. These tables do not hold every clone; where another copy was compared, an unresolved V gene accounts for under half, and the others remain unexplained. From that table come the V and J calls and clone size; the DNA was used to work out D and trimming. In this sample the table shows tens of thousands of clones, over 80% of which occur a single time. The top ten clones comprise 4.5% of the sample.

This clonotype originated in an adult in good health. This sample comprised peripheral blood, obtained on day 0 of MenACWY control vaccination. The chain employs TRBV9 and TRBJ1-2, with the D gene call left open. This receptor carries the CDR3 CASSVGTDANYGYTF. The nucleotide sequence reads TGTGCCAGCAGCGTAGGGACCGACGCTAACTATGGCTACACCTTC.